A single sample gave rise to the 32 T cell receptor beta chains below, sequenced in a study of T cell responses to AZD1222 COVID-19 vaccine. Clones were read by immunoSEQ multiplex PCR, and TCRdb kept only the in-frame ones, dropping some. The sample consists of 170,000 or so clones, 75% to 90% of them appearing once. The input for sequencing was peripheral blood, taken on day 0 of AZD1222 vaccination. These receptor sequences come from an adult in good health.

The J gene is TRBJ2-7, the V gene TRBV28, with TRBD2 identical over 8 bases. The CDR3 contains 16 residues. Germline assignment: CDR1 MDHEN and CDR2 SYDVKM. The V and J ends lost 5 bases and 0 bases, in that order; junction bases with no gene match: 9. DNA of the CDR3: TGTGCCAGCAGTCCCGGGACTAGTGGGGGCTCCTACGAGCAGTACTTC. It codes for CASSPGTSGGSYEQYF.

The V call is TRBV21-1, the J call TRBJ2-7; TRBD2, the D gene given by the table, was not confirmed from the DNA. TRBV21-1 is reported as a pseudogene. The CDR3 is 17 amino acids. The CDR3 here is CASSKPGEAGSSYEQYF. For the CDR3, the DNA is TGTGCCAGCAGCAAACCCGGAGAAGCGGGGAGCTCCTACGAGCAGTACTTC.

The rearrangement joins TRBV28 to TRBJ2-3, with 12 bases lining up with TRBD2. The CDR3 spans 14 residues. Germline CDR1 MDHEN, CDR2 SYDVKM. J lost 5 bases, V lost 6 bases, and 3 bases had no gene match. The CDR3 sequence is CASRKGLAGDTQYF. CDR3 DNA sequence: TGTGCCAGCAGAAAGGGACTAGCGGGAGATACGCAGTATTTT.

This chain connects TRBV5-5 to TRBJ2-1; a weak D match, TRBD2 (6 bases). The CDR3 is made up of 14 amino acids. CDR1 and CDR2 (germline): SGHKS, YYEKEE (reference sequence). Trimming removed 0 bases from V and 3 bases from J, with 7 bases in between. The CDR3, as DNA: TGTGCCAGCAGCTTGGCCGGGAGCTACAATGAGCAGTTCTTC. Translated: CASSLAGSYNEQFF.

The chain recombines TRBV28 with TRBJ2-7; TRBD1 matches 9 bases. Germline CDR1 and CDR2: MDHEN and SYDVKM. J was trimmed by 0 bases and V by 5 bases; bases with no gene match: 2. CDR3 length equals 14 residues. DNA for the CDR3: TGTGCCAGCAGTAGGGGACAGGGCTCCTACGAGCAGTACTTC. As protein: CASSRGQGSYEQYF.

V and J are TRBV18 and TRBJ1-5, with D perhaps TRBD1 (6 bases). This CDR3 has 17 residues. The germline CDR1 and CDR2 sequences are KGHSH and LQKENI. The germline V and J ends were trimmed by 0 bases and 6 bases, with 18 bases remaining between them. The CDR3: CASSPPGVRGAGQPQHF. DNA of the CDR3: TGTGCCAGCTCACCACCGGGTGTCCGGGGGGCCGGTCAGCCCCAGCATTTT.

This rearrangement joins TRBV3-1 (or the pseudogene TRBV3-2) to TRBJ2-7, with D possibly matching TRBD1 (5 bases). This CDR3 spans 13 amino acids. V was pared by 7 bases and J by 0 bases, with 10 bases between. Looked up from germline, CDR1 is LGHDT and CDR2 is YNNKEL (reference sequence). The CDR3 sequence: CASTTGHSYEQYF. The CDR3 DNA reads TGTGCCAGCACCACCGGACACTCCTACGAGCAGTACTTC.

The chain employs TRBV27 and TRBJ2-7; D possibly corresponds to TRBD1 (6 bases). CDR1 and CDR2 from the germline V gene are MNHEY and SMNVEV (reference sequence). Deletions cut 4 bases from V and 2 bases from J, with 9 bases between. The CDR3 extends over 13 amino acids. As DNA, the CDR3 is TGTGCCAGCAGTTGGACAGCGGCCTACGAGCAGTACTTC. Translation gives CASSWTAAYEQYF.

This clone has a handful of counts. The rearrangement uses TRBV5-1 and TRBJ2-1, with 9 bases identical to TRBD2. CDR1 is SGHRS, CDR2 YFSETQ, per germline. J gave up 6 bases and V 4 bases, and 11 bases lay outside the gene matches. The CDR3 is made up of 16 amino acids. CDR3 coding DNA: TGCGCCAGCAGCCCGGGTGGCGGGAGGGCCCTCAATGAGCAGTTCTTC. It translates to CASSPGGGRALNEQFF.

The chain joins TRBV7-2 to TRBJ2-3, with D unclear. V shed 5 bases and J shed 4 bases, with 16 bases lying between them. The CDR3 runs 15 residues. Germline V gene data show CDR1 as SGHTA and CDR2 as FQGNSA. DNA for the CDR3: TGTGCCAGCAGCCTAGTGGGTACAGCCGCAGATACGCAGTATTTT. Translation: CASSLVGTAADTQYF.

The table lists this clone with a few counts. The V call is TRBV9, the J call TRBJ1-3; D unresolved. CDR1 SGDLS and CDR2 YYNGEE come from the germline V gene. The CDR3 spans 11 residues. The V end was cut by 4 bases, the J end by 2 bases, with 1 base between. The CDR3 reads CASSPGNTIYF. The DNA of the CDR3 is TGTGCCAGCAGCCCTGGAAACACCATATATTTT.

J is TRBJ1-1 and V is TRBV11-3, with D unresolved. The CDR3 spans 11 residues. Germline V gives CDR1 SGHNT, CDR2 YENEEA. Trimming took 4 bases from V and 7 from J, leaving 7 bases between them. The CDR3 sequence is CASSSTGEAFF. For the CDR3, the DNA is TGTGCCAGCAGCTCCACGGGTGAAGCTTTCTTT.

The gene calls are TRBV27 and TRBJ2-7; 8 bases map to TRBD1. V was clipped by 4 bases and J by 3 bases; unmatched bases: 11. From germline, CDR1 is MNHEY and CDR2 SMNVEV (reference sequence). The CDR3 is made up of 16 amino acids. The CDR3 DNA reads as TGTGCCAGCAGTTCCCCACGGACAGGGAAGGTCTACGAGCAGTACTTC. Its protein is CASSSPRTGKVYEQYF.

This chain joins TRBV19 and TRBJ1-3; D gene uncertain. This CDR3 has 14 residues. Looked up from germline, CDR1 is LNHDA and CDR2 is SQIVND (reference sequence). Trimming cost V 3 bases and J 2 bases, with 8 bases left between them. For the CDR3, the DNA is TGTGCCAGTAGTATCACCGGGACTGGAAACACCATATATTTT. Translating it yields CASSITGTGNTIYF. The entire variable domain, with the rest obtained from reference TRBV19 and TRBJ1-3, is as follows: DGGITQSPKYLFRKEGQNVTLSCEQNLNHDAMYWYRQDPGQGLRLIYYSQIVNDFQKGDIAEGYSVSREKKESFPLTVTSAQKNPTAFYLCASSITGTGNTIYFGEGSWLTVV.

Comments on this clone: The junction does not match germline at one end; this may be a read error. The chain has TRBV3-1 (or the pseudogene TRBV3-2) and TRBJ2-6, with 8 positions matching TRBD1. The CDR3 totals 18 residues. Germline CDR1 reads LGHDT; CDR2 reads YNNKEL (reference sequence). CDR3 protein: CASTQWTGRNTGANVLTF. The CDR3 nucleotides read TGTGCCAGCACCCAATGGACAGGGAGAAACACTGGGGCCAACGTCCTGACTTTC.

The CDR3 coding sequence is TGTGCCAGTAGTCCCCGGACTAGTGGCTACGAGCAGTACTTC. This encodes CASSPRTSGYEQYF. The rearrangement joins TRBV19 to TRBJ2-7; TRBD2 matches 7 bases. Trimming took 5 bases from V and 3 from J; bases not matched to a gene: 7. Germline lookup yields CDR1 LNHDA and CDR2 SQIVND (reference sequence). CDR3 size: 14 residues.

This chain joins TRBV7-6 and TRBJ1-1; no reliable D call. This CDR3 spans 13 amino acids. With 4 bases removed from V and 1 base from J, the gap between germline ends came to 7 bases. CDR1 is SGHVS, CDR2 FNYEAQ, per germline. In nucleotides, the CDR3 is TGTGCCAGCAGCTCGCAGGAGAACACTGAAGCTTTCTTT. It is translated as CASSSQENTEAFF.

The chain is built from TRBV6-5 and TRBJ2-1; the D is unclear. This CDR3 has 14 amino acids. The V end was cut by 5 bases, the J end by 8 bases, with 16 bases between. The germline gives CDR1 MNHEY, CDR2 SVGAGI. The DNA of the CDR3 is TGTGCCAGCAGTCCCCAAGCCATGTGGGATGAGCAGTTCTTC. Protein product: CASSPQAMWDEQFF.

The gene calls are TRBV28 and TRBJ1-2; D is possibly TRBD1 (6 bases). Germline loops: CDR1 MDHEN, CDR2 SYDVKM. Trimming cost V 2 bases and J 8 bases, with 12 bases left between them. The CDR3 extends over 13 amino acids. The CDR3 region is CASSLLGAKGYTF. The CDR3 DNA follows: TGTGCCAGCAGTTTACTGGGGGCGAAGGGCTACACCTTC.

The rearrangement uses TRBV4-1 and TRBJ2-3; TRBD2 might be the D (5 bases). V lost 1 base to trimming and J lost 1 base, with 12 bases between them. This CDR3 comprises 16 residues. Germline assignment: CDR1 MGHRA and CDR2 YSYEKL. CDR3 residues: CASSQVGGSGTDTQYF. The CDR3, as DNA: TGCGCCAGCAGCCAAGTAGGTGGGAGCGGCACAGATACGCAGTATTTT.

J is TRBJ2-7 and V is TRBV19; possible D gene TRBD1, 5 bases. The CDR3 totals 15 residues. CDR1 is LNHDA, CDR2 SQIVND, per germline (reference sequence). V dropped 3 bases and J dropped 4 bases, with 16 bases sitting between them. The CDR3 DNA is TGTGCCAGTAGTATTCAGGGTGGTGGGCGATACGAGCAGTACTTC. This gives the protein CASSIQGGGRYEQYF.

This clone was detected only once. This sequence joins TRBV19 and TRBJ1-3; a weak D match, TRBD1 (5 bases). Germline-derived CDR1 and CDR2 are LNHDA and SQIVND (reference sequence). CDR3 length equals 18 residues. V gave up 7 bases and J gave up 0 bases, with 22 bases separating them. CDR3 nucleotides: TGTGCCAGTAACTCCGGCGGGGGGAGAAAAAACTCTGGAAACACCATATATTTT. Amino acid sequence: CASNSGGGRKNSGNTIYF.

This clone was picked up a small number of times. At one boundary the junction diverges from the germline segment, which might be a read error. The chain employs TRBV2 and TRBJ1-2; TRBD1 matches 7 bases. Germline V gives CDR1 SNHLY, CDR2 FYNNEI. CDR3 length: 11 residues. CDR3 protein: CASSDDRETHF. The CDR3 nucleotides are TGTGCCAGCAGTGACGACAGGGAGACACACTTC.

This chain links TRBV6-6 with TRBJ1-2, with TRBD1 matching over 8 bases. Germline V gene data show CDR1 as MNHNY and CDR2 as SVGAGI (reference sequence). Trimming at V came to 6 bases and at J to 8 bases, leaving 11 bases not matched to a gene. The CDR3 runs to 14 residues. The CDR3 coding sequence is TGTGCCAGCAGGAACAGGGGGGGACCTTGGGGCTACACCTTC. This encodes CASRNRGGPWGYTF.

The chain carries TRBV18 and TRBJ1-6, with a possible D match to TRBD1 (5 bases). The CDR3 length is 15 residues. The V end was cut by 1 base, the J end by 5 bases, with 9 bases between. The V gene's germline CDR1 is KGHSH and CDR2 LQKENI. The CDR3 loop reads CASSPRGGDNSPLHF. In DNA, the CDR3 is TGTGCCAGCTCACCACGCGGGGGGGATAATTCACCCCTCCACTTT.

In DNA, the CDR3 is TGTGCCAGCAGCTTAGAGGGTCAAGTGGAGCTAGCGGGATTCGGAGATACGCAGTATTTT. This gives the protein CASSLEGQVELAGFGDTQYF. This chain joins TRBV11-2 and TRBJ2-3; 9 nucleotides line up with TRBD2. CDR3 size: 20 residues. CDR1 is SGHAT, CDR2 FQNNGV, per germline. V lost 0 bases to trimming and J lost 5 bases; unmatched junction nucleotides: 18.

The J gene is TRBJ1-1, the V gene TRBV7-9, with 7 positions matching TRBD1. V lost 5 bases and J lost 6; bases outside the gene matches: 15. Germline assignment: CDR1 SEHNR and CDR2 FQNEAQ (reference sequence). The CDR3 extends over 16 amino acids. CDR3 sequence: CASSPRNRGYTSEAFF. CDR3 coding DNA: TGTGCCAGCAGCCCAAGGAACAGGGGTTATACTTCTGAAGCTTTCTTT.

In DNA form, the CDR3 reads TGTGCCAGCAGCTTAGGATACAGGGCTGGGGCCAACGTCCTGACTTTC. It codes for CASSLGYRAGANVLTF. The genes are TRBV11-2 and TRBJ2-6; D possibly corresponds to TRBD1 (6 bases). This CDR3 contains 16 residues. V was pared by 1 base and J by 2 bases, with 9 bases between. Germline-derived CDR1 and CDR2 are SGHAT and FQNNGV.

This sequence joins TRBV19 and TRBJ2-2; the D call may be TRBD1 or TRBD2 (5 bases each). The CDR3 is 16 amino acids. The germline V gene encodes CDR1 LNHDA and CDR2 SQIVND (reference sequence). Trimming took off 1 base at V and 3 bases at J, with 12 bases between the two ends. The CDR3, as DNA: TGTGCCAGTAGTATAGGTGGGGGAATGTACACCGGGGAGCTGTTTTTT. Translation gives CASSIGGGMYTGELFF.

The chain combines TRBV6-5 with TRBJ1-1; no definite D call. Trimming shortened V by 4 bases and J by 3 bases, and 15 bases separated the two germline ends. Germline V lookup: CDR1 MNHEY, CDR2 SVGAGI. This CDR3 is 15 amino acids long. CDR3 nucleotide sequence: TGTGCCAGCAGTTCGCCAAGGGAGGGAGACACTGAAGCTTTCTTT. Translation gives CASSSPREGDTEAFF.

The rearrangement uses TRBV7-8 and TRBJ2-7; D unclear. Germline V gene lookup returns CDR1 SGHVS and CDR2 FQNEAQ. The CDR3 is 13 amino acids. Trimming pared 3 bases from V and 0 bases from J, leaving 6 bases between. The CDR3, as DNA: TGTGCCAGCAGCTTGGGGTTCTCCTACGAGCAGTACTTC. Residues: CASSLGFSYEQYF. Based on the CDR3 plus reference TRBV7-8 and TRBJ2-7, the full variable domain is GAGVSQSPRYKVAKRGQDVALRCDPISGHVSLFWYQQALGQGPEFLTYFQNEAQLDKSGLPSDRFFAERPEGSVSTLKIQRTQQEDSAVYLCASSLGFSYEQYFGPGTRLTVT.

J is TRBJ1-4 and V is TRBV3-1 (or the pseudogene TRBV3-2); 9 positions match TRBD1. Germline lookup yields CDR1 LGHDT and CDR2 YNNKEL (reference sequence). The CDR3 loop spans 17 amino acids. The junction had 9 bases not matched to a gene; V was cut back by 3 bases and J by 4 bases. The CDR3 is CASSHRTGGLNNEKLFF. The CDR3 nucleotides are TGTGCCAGCAGCCATCGTACAGGGGGCCTAAATAATGAAAAACTGTTTTTT.